The 9 T cell receptor beta chains below were found in one sample sequenced in a study of blood T cell repertoires in COVID-19. TCRdb's copy holds only in-frame clones and misses some; the assay was immunoSEQ multiplex PCR. Of around 210,000 clones detected, about three quarters appear once; the ten largest clones hold 5.5%. The sequenced material came from peripheral blood. All receptors derive from a woman between 70 and 85 years old with acute or convalescent COVID-19.

This chain links TRBV5-6 with TRBJ2-3; D might be TRBD2 (5 bases). Between the trimmed V and J ends, which lost 4 bases and 2 bases, there was a span of 20 bases. The CDR3 is 17 amino acids. Germline-derived CDR1 and CDR2 are SGHDT and YYEEEE. CDR3 loop: CASSVLDRSGYTDTQYF. DNA of the CDR3: TGTGCCAGCAGCGTGTTGGACCGGAGCGGATACACAGATACGCAGTATTTT.

V usage is TRBV5-1 and J usage is TRBJ2-2, with D possibly being TRBD1 (6 bases). Germline V CDR1 and CDR2: SGHRS, YFSETQ. CDR3 length: 16 residues. The V and J ends lost 4 bases and 4 bases respectively, with 17 bases between them. CDR3 sequence: CASSEGLLQGTGELFF. CDR3 nucleotides: TGCGCCAGCAGCGAGGGGCTTTTACAGGGCACCGGGGAGCTGTTTTTT.

This chain joins TRBV7-3 and TRBJ2-7, with D tentatively TRBD1 (6 bases). This CDR3 comprises 14 residues. V shed 1 base and J shed 5 bases, with 12 bases lying between them. Germline values: CDR1 SGHTA, CDR2 FQGTGA. The CDR3 nucleotides are TGTGCCAGCAGCTTAAACGCCCGGGACAACGAGCAGTACTTC. It codes for CASSLNARDNEQYF.

This chain connects TRBV28 to TRBJ2-5; 9 bases match TRBD2. This CDR3 region has 20 residues. Losses at the gene ends were 4 bases for V and 5 bases for J; bases not matched to a gene: 23. CDR1 and CDR2 from the germline V gene are MDHEN and SYDVKM. CDR3 region: CASSSPTLSGLAGTRETQYF. For the CDR3, the DNA is TGTGCCAGCAGTTCCCCGACGCTCTCGGGGCTAGCGGGAACTCGGGAGACCCAGTACTTC.

The V gene is TRBV28, the J gene TRBJ2-1; 7 bases agree with TRBD1. CDR3 length: 15 amino acids. In germline, CDR1 is MDHEN, CDR2 SYDVKM. Losses at the gene ends were 3 bases for V and 0 bases for J; bases not matched to a gene: 2. The CDR3 DNA reads TGTGCCAGCAGTTTCAGGGGGAGCTCCTACAATGAGCAGTTCTTC. Protein sequence: CASSFRGSSYNEQFF.

This chain links TRBV14 with TRBJ1-5; TRBD1 might be the D (6 bases). Trimming removed 5 bases at V and 3 bases at J, with 11 bases between. Germline loops: CDR1 SGHDN, CDR2 FVKESK. The CDR3 runs 14 residues. The CDR3 sequence is CASSSTGSNQPQHF. CDR3 DNA sequence: TGTGCCAGCAGCAGCACAGGGTCCAATCAGCCCCAGCATTTT.

This clone has more than one count but fewer than ten. The chain combines TRBV5-8 with TRBJ1-1, with D perhaps matching TRBD1 (5 bases). Trimming stripped 2 bases from V and 5 bases from J, with 10 bases between. The CDR3 loop spans 13 amino acids. Germline V gives CDR1 SGHTS, CDR2 YDEGEE. CDR3 coding DNA: TGTGCCAGCAGCTTAATCGGGGGGACTGAAGCTTTCTTT. Its protein product is CASSLIGGTEAFF.

V and J are TRBV5-5 and TRBJ2-1, with 8 bases aligning to TRBD1. Per germline, CDR1 SGHKS and CDR2 YYEKEE (reference sequence). V was clipped by 4 bases and J by 13 bases; unmatched bases: 13. The CDR3 consists of 14 residues. CDR3 protein: CASSRTGTGVFQFF. The DNA for the CDR3 is TGTGCCAGCAGCCGCACCGGGACAGGAGTTTTCCAGTTCTTC. Looking up the rest from reference TRBV5-5 and TRBJ2-1 gives the full variable domain: DAGVTQSPTHLIKTRGQQVTLRCSPISGHKSVSWYQQVLGQGPQFIFQYYEKEERGRGNFPDRFSARQFPNYSSELNVNALLLGDSALYLCASSRTGTGVFQFFGPGTRLTVL.

The table lists this clone with a count of one. This chain links TRBV5-5 with TRBJ2-7; 9 bases are a match to TRBD1. The V and J ends lost 0 bases and 5 bases, in that order; junction bases with no gene match: 6. Germline V lookup: CDR1 SGHKS, CDR2 YYEKEE (reference sequence). The CDR3 has 15 amino acids. The CDR3 sequence: CASSLEQGAHHEQYF. CDR3 DNA sequence: TGTGCCAGCAGCTTGGAACAGGGGGCGCATCACGAGCAGTACTTC.